This TCR beta chain was recovered during a study of blood T cell repertoires in COVID-19. Study at large: The samples span acute and convalescent COVID-19 from the United States, Italy and Spain.

Assay used: immunoSEQ multiplex PCR; TCRdb lists only in-frame clones, some missing. The sample has roughly 130,000 clones, approximately 90% seen once. There are 15 residues in the CDR3. Per the germline V gene, CDR1 is SGHDT and CDR2 is YYEEEE. With 2 bases removed from V and 7 bases from J, the gap between germline ends came to 18 bases. Material for sequencing was peripheral blood. The receptor was derived from a man aged 35-49 years with acute or convalescent COVID-19. This chain uses TRBV5-6 with TRBJ1-2; perhaps TRBD1 as D (6 bases). The CDR3 reads CASSFRGALILGYTF. The CDR3 DNA follows: TGTGCCAGCAGCTTCCGGGGGGCACTGATCCTTGGCTACACCTTC.